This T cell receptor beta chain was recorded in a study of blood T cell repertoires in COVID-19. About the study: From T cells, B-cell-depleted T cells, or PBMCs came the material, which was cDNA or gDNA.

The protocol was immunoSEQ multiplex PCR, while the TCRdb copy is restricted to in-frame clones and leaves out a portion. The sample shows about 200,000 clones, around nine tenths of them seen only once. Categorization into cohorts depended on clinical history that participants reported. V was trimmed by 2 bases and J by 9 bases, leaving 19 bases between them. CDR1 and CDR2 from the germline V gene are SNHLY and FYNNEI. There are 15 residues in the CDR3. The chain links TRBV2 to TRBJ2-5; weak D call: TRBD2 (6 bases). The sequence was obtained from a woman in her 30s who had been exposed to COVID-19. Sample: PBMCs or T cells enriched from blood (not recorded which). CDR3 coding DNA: TGTGCCAGCAGTGAATCCCTAGCGCGACAAGGGGCCCAGTACTTC. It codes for CASSESLARQGAQYF.